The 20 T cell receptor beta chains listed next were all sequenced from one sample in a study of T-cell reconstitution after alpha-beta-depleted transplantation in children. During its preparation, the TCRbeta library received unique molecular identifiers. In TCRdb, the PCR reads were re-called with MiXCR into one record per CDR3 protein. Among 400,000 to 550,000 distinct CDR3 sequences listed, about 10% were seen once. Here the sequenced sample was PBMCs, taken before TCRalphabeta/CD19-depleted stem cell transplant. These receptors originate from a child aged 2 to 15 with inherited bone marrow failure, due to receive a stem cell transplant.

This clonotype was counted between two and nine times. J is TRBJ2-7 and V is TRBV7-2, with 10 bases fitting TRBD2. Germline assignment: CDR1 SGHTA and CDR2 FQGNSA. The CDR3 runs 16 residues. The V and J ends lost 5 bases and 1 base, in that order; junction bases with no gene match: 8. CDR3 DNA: TGTGCCAGCAGCAACTCCGGACTAGCGGATTCCTACGAGCAGTACTTC. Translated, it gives CASSNSGLADSYEQYF.

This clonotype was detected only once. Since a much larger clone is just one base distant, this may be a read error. The CDR3 region has the DNA TGCCCCAGCAGGGATGACACCTACACTGAAGCTTTCTTT. It is translated as CPSRDDTYTEAFF. The gene calls are TRBV5-1 and TRBJ1-1; D perhaps matches TRBD1 (5 bases). Per germline, CDR1 SGHRS and CDR2 YFSETQ. The CDR3 contains 13 residues. Complete variable domain (other parts from reference TRBV5-1 and TRBJ1-1): KAGVTQTPRYLIKTRGQQVTLSCSPISGHRSVSWYQQTPGQGLQFLFEYFSETQRNKGNFPGRFSGRQFSNSRSEMNVSTLELGDSALYLCPSRDDTYTEAFFGQGTRLTVV.

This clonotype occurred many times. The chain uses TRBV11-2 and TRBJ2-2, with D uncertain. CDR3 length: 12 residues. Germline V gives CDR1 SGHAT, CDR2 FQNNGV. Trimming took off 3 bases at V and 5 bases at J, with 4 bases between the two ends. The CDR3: CASSLFTGELFF. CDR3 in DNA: TGTGCCAGCAGCTTGTTTACCGGGGAGCTGTTTTTT.

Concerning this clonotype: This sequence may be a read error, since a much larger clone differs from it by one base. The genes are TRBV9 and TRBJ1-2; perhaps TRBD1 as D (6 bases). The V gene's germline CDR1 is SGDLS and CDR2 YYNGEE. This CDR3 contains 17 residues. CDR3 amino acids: CASSVEPRGGLNYSYTF. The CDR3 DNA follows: TGTGCCAGCAGCGTAGAACCCAGAGGGGGTCTAAACTATAGCTACACCTTC.

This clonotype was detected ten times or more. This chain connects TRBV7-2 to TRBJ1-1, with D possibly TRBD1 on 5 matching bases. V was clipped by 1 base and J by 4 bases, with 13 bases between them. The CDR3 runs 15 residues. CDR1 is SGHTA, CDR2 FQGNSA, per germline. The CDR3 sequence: CASSLESRRGTEAFF. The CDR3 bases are TGTGCCAGCAGCTTAGAGTCGAGGAGGGGCACTGAAGCTTTCTTT.

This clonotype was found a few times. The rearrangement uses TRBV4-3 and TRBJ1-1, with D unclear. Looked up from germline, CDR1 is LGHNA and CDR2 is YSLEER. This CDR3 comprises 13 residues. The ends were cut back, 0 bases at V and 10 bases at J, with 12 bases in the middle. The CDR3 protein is CASSQEGVWGAFF. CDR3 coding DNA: TGCGCCAGCAGCCAAGAAGGTGTGTGGGGAGCTTTCTTT.

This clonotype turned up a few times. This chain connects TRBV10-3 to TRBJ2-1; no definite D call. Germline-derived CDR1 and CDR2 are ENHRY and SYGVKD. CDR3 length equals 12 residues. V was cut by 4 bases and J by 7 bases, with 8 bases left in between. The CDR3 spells CAISVGLNEQFF. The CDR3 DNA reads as TGTGCCATCAGTGTGGGGTTAAATGAGCAGTTCTTC.

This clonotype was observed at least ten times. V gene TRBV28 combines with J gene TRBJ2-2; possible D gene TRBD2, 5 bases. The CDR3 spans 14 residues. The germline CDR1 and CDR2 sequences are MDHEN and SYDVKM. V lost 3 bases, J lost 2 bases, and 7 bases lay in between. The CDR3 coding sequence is TGTGCCAGCAGTTTTTGGACTAACACCGGGGAGCTGTTTTTT. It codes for CASSFWTNTGELFF.

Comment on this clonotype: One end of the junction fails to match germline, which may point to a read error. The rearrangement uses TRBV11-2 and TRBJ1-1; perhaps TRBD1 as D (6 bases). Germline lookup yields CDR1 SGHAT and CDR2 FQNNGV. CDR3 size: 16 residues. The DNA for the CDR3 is TGTGCCAGCAGCTGGCGCGTTAGGGGGATGAACGCTGAAGCTTTCTTT. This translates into CASSWRVRGMNAEAFF.

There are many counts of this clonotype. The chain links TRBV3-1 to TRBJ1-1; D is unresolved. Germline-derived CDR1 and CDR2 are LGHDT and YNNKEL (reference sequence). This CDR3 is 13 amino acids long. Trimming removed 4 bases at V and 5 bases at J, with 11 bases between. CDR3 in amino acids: CASSLSRGTEAFF. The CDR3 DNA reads TGTGCCAGCAGCCTCTCTCGTGGGACTGAAGCTTTCTTT.

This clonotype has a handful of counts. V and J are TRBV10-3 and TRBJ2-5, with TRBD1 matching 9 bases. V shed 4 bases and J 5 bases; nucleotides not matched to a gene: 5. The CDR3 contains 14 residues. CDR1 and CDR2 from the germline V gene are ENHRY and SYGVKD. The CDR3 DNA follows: TGTGCCATCAGTGTTACAGGGGGCGCGGAGACCCAGTACTTC. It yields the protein CAISVTGGAETQYF.

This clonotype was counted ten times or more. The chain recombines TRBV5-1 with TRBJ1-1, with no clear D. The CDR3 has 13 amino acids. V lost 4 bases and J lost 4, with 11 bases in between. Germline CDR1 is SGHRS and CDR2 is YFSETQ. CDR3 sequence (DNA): TGCGCCAGCAGCCTGGAGGTGACCACTGAAGCTTTCTTT. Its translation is CASSLEVTTEAFF.

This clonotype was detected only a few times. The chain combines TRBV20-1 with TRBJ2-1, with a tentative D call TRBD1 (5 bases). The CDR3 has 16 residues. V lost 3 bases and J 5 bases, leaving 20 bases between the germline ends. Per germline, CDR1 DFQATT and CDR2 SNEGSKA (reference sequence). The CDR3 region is CSASLPLTAINNEQFF. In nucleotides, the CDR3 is TGCAGTGCTAGTTTACCGTTGACAGCGATTAACAATGAGCAGTTCTTC.

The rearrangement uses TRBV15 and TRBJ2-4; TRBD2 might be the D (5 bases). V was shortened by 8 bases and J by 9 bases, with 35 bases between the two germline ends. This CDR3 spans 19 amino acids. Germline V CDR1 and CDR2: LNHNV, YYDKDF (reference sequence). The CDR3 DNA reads TGTGCCACCTTAGATTGGAGATTTGGTACGAGGCGAGGAGGTACCATTCAGTACTTC. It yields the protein CATLDWRFGTRRGGTIQYF.

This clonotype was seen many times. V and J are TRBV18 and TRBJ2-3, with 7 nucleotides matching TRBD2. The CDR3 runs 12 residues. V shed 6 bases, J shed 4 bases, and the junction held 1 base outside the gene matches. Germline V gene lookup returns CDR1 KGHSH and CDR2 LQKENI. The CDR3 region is CASSTSSDTQYF. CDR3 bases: TGTGCCAGCTCGACTAGCTCAGATACGCAGTATTTT. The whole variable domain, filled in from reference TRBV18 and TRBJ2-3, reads NAGVMQNPRHLVRRRGQEARLRCSPMKGHSHVYWYRQLPEEGLKFMVYLQKENIIDESGMPKERFSAEFPKEGPSILRIQQVVRGDSAAYFCASSTSSDTQYFGPGTRLTVL.

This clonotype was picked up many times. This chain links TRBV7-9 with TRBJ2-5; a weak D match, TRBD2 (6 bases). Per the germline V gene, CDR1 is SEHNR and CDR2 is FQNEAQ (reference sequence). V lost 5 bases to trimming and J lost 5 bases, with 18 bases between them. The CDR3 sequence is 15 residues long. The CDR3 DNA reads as TGTGCCAGCAGCCCATGGTGGGAGGATGAGGAGACCCAGTACTTC. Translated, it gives CASSPWWEDEETQYF.

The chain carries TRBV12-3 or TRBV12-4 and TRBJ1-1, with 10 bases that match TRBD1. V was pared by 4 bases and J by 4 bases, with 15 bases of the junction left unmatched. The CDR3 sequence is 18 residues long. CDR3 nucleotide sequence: TGTGCCAGCAGTTGGGGGAGGGACAGGGGTCTAGAGAGCACTGAAGCTTTCTTT. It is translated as CASSWGRDRGLESTEAFF.

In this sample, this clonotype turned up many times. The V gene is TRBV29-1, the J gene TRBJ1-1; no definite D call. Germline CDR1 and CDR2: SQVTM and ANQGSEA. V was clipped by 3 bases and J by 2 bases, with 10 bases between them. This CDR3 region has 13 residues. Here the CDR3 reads CSVDGPFNTEAFF. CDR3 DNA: TGCAGCGTTGATGGTCCTTTCAACACTGAAGCTTTCTTT.

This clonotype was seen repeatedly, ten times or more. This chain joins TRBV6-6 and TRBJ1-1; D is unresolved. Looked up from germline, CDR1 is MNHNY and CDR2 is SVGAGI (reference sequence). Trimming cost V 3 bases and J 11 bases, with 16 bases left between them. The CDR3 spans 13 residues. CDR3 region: CASSYTFATGAFF. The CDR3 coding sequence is TGTGCCAGCAGTTATACCTTTGCTACGGGGGCTTTCTTT.

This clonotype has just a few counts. The DNA of the CDR3 is TGTGCCAGCAGTTACCGCGGGGGCGGCAATCAGCCCCAGCATTTT. Translation: CASSYRGGGNQPQHF. The V and J genes are TRBV6-5 and TRBJ1-5, with D maybe TRBD1 (6 bases). V lost 2 bases and J lost 2, with 10 bases in between. Germline V gene data show CDR1 as MNHEY and CDR2 as SVGAGI. The CDR3 covers 15 residues.